This is a list of T cell receptor beta chains from one sample in a study of shared clonotypes between healthy human individuals. Repertoires were generated with immunoSEQ multiplex PCR, while TCRdb's copy carries only in-frame clones and drops some. The top ten hold about 1.1% of the sample, which has some 2.1 million clones, just under 95% seen once. The sequenced sample consisted of naive CD8+ T cells sorted from blood. All receptors derive from a young man in good health. Both conserved end residues are part of each CDR3.

TRBV7-9 CASSLAWTEYEKLFF
TRBV11-3 CASSLESPNTGELFF
TRBV7-6 CASSRLTGDDNEQFF
TRBV6-1 CASRSQTDTDTQYF
TRBV19 CASSPAHVYEQYF
TRBV5-1 CASSLDFDRGNEQYF
TRBV7-9 CASSGNWDEQYF
TRBV28 CASSSPTRPGQGAMNTEAFF
TRBV6-5 CASSSALGGSDTQYF
TRBV18 CASSPQGGSSYEQYF
TRBV6-1 CASPDQGSDYGYTF
TRBV28 CASSFGEGGTDTQYF
TRBV2 CAKTGTPGSYGYTF
TRBV15 CATSRTTAYNSPLHF
TRBV6-5 CASSYLTGQYNSPLHF
TRBV5-6 CASSPPTSGTYEQYF
TRBV2 CAGDRRLTSQETQYF
TRBV13 CATSPGSPGGYTF
TRBV13 CASSSGTGSEKLFF
TRBV4-3 CASSPDGAGGRTGELFF
TRBV4-1 CASSHAGTDHEQFF
TRBV7-9 CASSLTGPEAFF
TRBV13 CASSLLGVGEQYF
TRBV27 CASSPSTGAQLYEQYF
TRBV19 CASSITVTGPSPLHF
TRBV2 CASSERKEFSTF
TRBV10-3 CAISESEGVGTEAFF
TRBV12-5 CASGLVPDHEQFF
TRBV4-3 CASSPRQGLANTEAFF
TRBV13 CASSPRAGGGYEQYF
TRBV5-5 CASSPLDSFPQHF
TRBV9 CASSADTSTDTQYF
TRBV19 CASSIGTGGFTEAFF
TRBV10-1 CASSDSVIGDEQYF
TRBV11-1 CASSLAALGTDTQYF
TRBV5-6 CASSLGTESSYEQYF
TRBV9 CASSLRTGDGNTIYF
TRBV10-3 CAISERGDGYTF
TRBV6-5 CASSQRLENYGYTF
TRBV29-1 CSVIAQGSSTDTQYF
TRBV29-1 CSVEVRDRGDYEQYF
TRBV6-5 CASSYEAGIGYNEQFF
TRBV7-8 CASSGRERPGGGYTF
TRBV29-1 CSVWTGGETQYF
TRBV6-6 CASSYPGSYNSPLHF
TRBV5-6 CASSHDRGRNYGYTF
TRBV28 CASCYRGNTEAFF
TRBV7-9 CASRDREGDTEAFF
TRBV7-9 CASSSTTSNTEAFF
TRBV19 CASSTHPGTGMSNEQFF
TRBV28 CASSPGQGNQPQHF
TRBV19 CASSRPFPYYEQYF
TRBV9 CASRGQGHEQYF